A selection of T cell receptor beta chains follows, all from one sample in a study of cytomegalovirus exposure and HLA in healthy donors. Assay: immunoSEQ multiplex PCR; the TCRdb copy retains only in-frame clones and omits some. The data hold roughly 100,000 clones, with approximately 80% observed a single time. Sequencing was carried out using PBMCs. The receptors shown here come from a young man in good health and CMV-seronegative. Both conserved end residues are part of each CDR3. Fields, in order: D gene, V gene, J gene, clone size, CDR3 protein, CDR3 DNA. The D gene is left open where the match is weak. The listing skips clone size in some rows; elsewhere it reads once, few, many or a size class.

TRBD1	TRBV6-5	TRBJ1-1	few	CASIEGAVGTEAFF	TGTGCCAGCATCGAGGGGGCTGTAGGCACTGAAGCTTTCTTT
TRBD1	TRBV9	TRBJ1-2	.	CASSVGQGNYGYTF	TGTGCCAGCAGCGTTGGACAGGGCAACTATGGCTACACCTTC
TRBD1	TRBV7-8	TRBJ1-1	.	CASNFPGQGAHSEAFF	TGTGCCAGCAACTTCCCGGGACAGGGGGCGCATAGTGAAGCTTTCTTT
TRBD1	TRBV4-3	TRBJ2-5	.	CASSRLGTDQETQYF	TGCGCCAGCAGCCGACTCGGGACAGACCAAGAGACCCAGTACTTC
.	TRBV28	TRBJ2-1	.	CASIQLGGSDNEQFF	TGTGCCAGCATTCAACTAGGAGGTTCTGATAATGAGCAGTTCTTC
TRBD1	TRBV19	TRBJ2-2	.	CASSVTGDTGELFF	TGTGCCAGTAGTGTTACAGGGGACACCGGGGAGCTGTTTTTT
TRBD1	TRBV6-1	TRBJ1-2	.	CASSVTGQGQGGYTF	TGTGCCAGCAGTGTCACAGGACAGGGCCAGGGTGGCTACACCTTC
.	TRBV18	TRBJ1-1	.	CASSQGQNTEAFF	TGTGCCAGCTCCCAGGGCCAGAACACTGAAGCTTTCTTT
.	TRBV6-1	TRBJ1-1	.	CASSGTFRAEAFF	TGTGCCAGCAGCGGGACATTTCGAGCTGAAGCTTTCTTT
TRBD2	TRBV6-5	TRBJ2-7	.	CASSYSRAGGYEQYF	TGTGCCAGCAGTTACTCGCGGGCGGGGGGCTACGAGCAGTACTTC
.	TRBV19	TRBJ2-2	few	CASSFQAPGELFF	TGTGCCAGTAGTTTCCAGGCCCCCGGGGAGCTGTTTTTT
TRBD2	TRBV28	TRBJ2-7	.	CASSPVQRGPYEQYF	TGTGCCAGCAGCCCCGTGCAGCGGGGGCCCTACGAGCAGTACTTC
TRBD2	TRBV27	TRBJ2-1	.	CASRSRTSVNNEQFF	TGTGCCAGCAGATCCAGGACTAGCGTAAACAATGAGCAGTTCTTC
.	TRBV28	TRBJ2-3	.	CASSPPGLFSTDTQYF	TGTGCCAGCAGTCCCCCGGGACTTTTTTCCACAGATACGCAGTATTTT
TRBD1	TRBV7-9	TRBJ1-1	few	CASSFKPGQGYTEAFF	TGTGCCAGCAGCTTTAAGCCGGGACAGGGGTACACTGAAGCTTTCTTT
TRBD1	TRBV5-6	TRBJ1-6	.	CASSRPQGAAGSPLHF	TGTGCCAGCAGCCGCCCGCAGGGGGCGGCCGGTTCACCCCTCCACTTT
.	TRBV27	TRBJ2-7	.	CASGAVSNEQYF	TGTGCCAGCGGAGCTGTAAGTAACGAGCAGTACTTC
.	TRBV10-3	TRBJ1-2	.	CAISERGDGYTF	TGTGCCATCAGTGAGCGGGGGGATGGCTACACCTTC
.	TRBV7-9	TRBJ2-7	.	CASSSRQESYEQYF	TGTGCCAGCAGCTCCCGACAGGAATCCTACGAGCAGTACTTC
.	TRBV9	TRBJ1-2	.	CASSPHTNYGYTF	TGTGCCAGCAGCCCCCATACAAACTATGGCTACACCTTC
.	TRBV6-4	TRBJ1-1	.	CASSDSGGPVTEAFF	TGTGCCAGCAGTGACTCGGGGGGGCCAGTCACTGAAGCTTTCTTT
.	TRBV19	TRBJ1-1	once	CASSINQGLNTEAFF	TGTGCCAGTAGTATCAACCAGGGTCTCAACACTGAAGCTTTCTTT
TRBD1	TRBV28	TRBJ2-7	few	CASSFPGQITYEQYF	TGTGCCAGCAGTTTCCCGGGACAGATAACATACGAGCAGTACTTC
TRBD1	TRBV5-1	TRBJ1-6	.	CASSDGQGGVFNSPLHF	TGCGCCAGCAGCGACGGACAGGGGGGAGTTTTTAATTCACCCCTCCACTTT
TRBD1	TRBV25-1	TRBJ1-1	.	CASSDLTGEGEAFF	TGTGCCAGCAGTGACTTGACAGGGGAGGGTGAAGCTTTCTTT
TRBD2	TRBV10-3	TRBJ2-1	.	CAISEFVGTSGYNEQFF	TGTGCCATCAGTGAGTTTGTTGGGACTAGCGGTTACAATGAGCAGTTCTTC
.	TRBV4-1	TRBJ2-7	.	CASSQGEGAGYEQYF	TGCGCCAGCAGCCAAGGCGAGGGGGCGGGGTACGAGCAGTACTTC
TRBD1	TRBV5-1	TRBJ1-3	few	CASSSDRGPGNTIYF	TGCGCCAGCAGCTCAGACAGGGGGCCTGGAAACACCATATATTTT
TRBD2	TRBV11-3	TRBJ2-3	once	CASSGGLSGGAEDTQYF	TGTGCCAGCAGCGGCGGCTTAAGCGGGGGGGCCGAAGATACGCAGTATTTT
TRBD2	TRBV7-8	TRBJ2-7	.	CASSLTSGAYEQYF	TGTGCCAGCAGCTTAACTAGCGGAGCCTACGAGCAGTACTTC
.	TRBV5-1	TRBJ2-5	.	CASSLAGSGQETQYF	TGCGCCAGCAGCTTGGCCGGGAGTGGTCAAGAGACCCAGTACTTC
.	TRBV9	TRBJ2-7	.	CASSVGPVIGTYEQYF	TGTGCCAGCAGCGTGGGGCCGGTCATCGGCACCTACGAGCAGTACTTC
TRBD2	TRBV4-3	TRBJ2-3	.	CASSQGVSGGAVTDTQYF	TGCGCCAGCAGCCAAGGGGTTAGCGGGGGGGCCGTCACAGATACGCAGTATTTT
TRBD1	TRBV4-3	TRBJ2-1	.	CASSRQGPYNEQFF	TGCGCCAGCAGCCGACAGGGACCGTACAATGAGCAGTTCTTC
TRBD1	TRBV4-2	TRBJ1-5	few	CASGTEIDQPQHF	TGTGCCAGCGGGACAGAAATTGATCAGCCCCAGCATTTT
.	TRBV13	TRBJ2-7	.	CASSSAGATSEQYF	TGTGCCAGCAGCTCCGCAGGGGCGACCTCCGAGCAGTACTTC
.	TRBV5-1	TRBJ2-5	once	CASSLVVGGQLETQYF	TGCGCCAGCAGCTTGGTTGTTGGGGGCCAATTAGAGACCCAGTACTTC
.	TRBV7-9	TRBJ2-3	.	CASRTNPNTQYF	TGTGCCAGCAGAACAAATCCGAATACGCAGTATTTT
TRBD2	TRBV7-9	TRBJ2-7	.	CASSSGLAYEQYF	TGTGCCAGCAGCTCGGGACTAGCGTACGAGCAGTACTTC
.	TRBV7-2	TRBJ1-5	.	CASSSRQADSNQPQHF	TGTGCCAGCAGCTCAAGACAGGCCGATAGCAATCAGCCCCAGCATTTT
TRBD2	TRBV5-4	TRBJ2-7	.	CASSSRTSDYEQYF	TGTGCCAGCAGCTCCCGGACTAGCGACTACGAGCAGTACTTC
.	TRBV19	TRBJ2-5	.	CASSPRTQETQYF	TGTGCCAGTAGTCCGAGGACTCAAGAGACCCAGTACTTC
.	TRBV9	TRBJ2-3	.	CASSWGESGDTQYF	TGTGCCAGCAGCTGGGGGGAGAGCGGGGATACGCAGTATTTT
.	TRBV7-6	TRBJ2-4	.	CASSPSDRPSSKNIQYF	TGTGCCAGCAGCCCAAGCGACAGACCCTCGAGCAAAAACATTCAGTACTTC
TRBD2	TRBV7-9	TRBJ2-5	few	CASSPPGIAGPVETQYF	TGTGCCAGCAGCCCCCCCGGAATAGCGGGACCGGTAGAGACCCAGTACTTC
.	TRBV18	TRBJ1-1	few	CASSEGLGGTEAFF	TGTGCCAGCTCAGAAGGGCTAGGAGGCACTGAAGCTTTCTTT
.	TRBV28	TRBJ1-2	.	CASSLRVANYGYTF	TGTGCCAGCAGTTTACGGGTAGCTAACTATGGCTACACCTTC
TRBD2	TRBV5-4	TRBJ2-7	.	CASSRTSGNSYEQYF	TGTGCCAGCAGCCGGACTAGCGGGAACTCCTACGAGCAGTACTTC
TRBD1	TRBV28	TRBJ2-7	.	CASSTFRTGKTYEQYF	TGTGCCAGCAGTACATTCAGGACAGGCAAGACCTACGAGCAGTACTTC
TRBD1	TRBV9	TRBJ1-1	.	CASSVGQGSEAFF	TGTGCCAGCAGCGTAGGACAGGGTAGTGAAGCTTTCTTT
TRBD1	TRBV11-2	TRBJ2-1	.	CASSPRDRAFNEQFF	TGTGCCAGCAGCCCCCGGGACAGGGCATTCAATGAGCAGTTCTTC
.	TRBV6-5	TRBJ2-7	.	CASSYSGTPNYEQYF	TGTGCCAGCAGTTACAGTGGGACACCAAACTACGAGCAGTACTTC
.	TRBV19	TRBJ2-7	once	CASQPGHVPYEQYF	TGTGCCAGCCAGCCAGGCCACGTTCCCTACGAGCAGTACTTC
TRBD1	TRBV6-5	TRBJ1-6	.	CASRTGGQSNSPLHF	TGTGCCAGCAGGACAGGGGGCCAAAGTAATTCACCCCTCCACTTT
.	TRBV27	TRBJ2-5	few	CASSFYGWGLRQQETQYF	TGTGCCAGCAGTTTTTACGGTTGGGGACTTCGTCAACAAGAGACCCAGTACTTC